Following are 3 T cell receptor beta chains from one sample sequenced in a study of blood T cells in healthy people across ages. A J-beta primer mix and a sample-barcoded 5' primer were used in a second PCR of about 7 to 12 cycles. In TCRdb, the 5' RACE reads were re-called with MiXCR into one record per CDR3 protein. The sample holds 580,000 or so distinct CDR3 sequences, less than 60% seen once. Sequencing was done on a sample of blood. Receptors originate from a man aged 80 or over in good health.

The J gene is TRBJ2-7, the V gene TRBV5-6; 7 bases agree with TRBD2. The CDR3 is made up of 17 amino acids. J lost 0 bases, V lost 4 bases, and 13 bases had no gene match. Looked up from germline, CDR1 is SGHDT and CDR2 is YYEEEE. CDR3 coding DNA: TGTGCCAGCAGCCCATTCGGCGGGGGTTCGAGCTCCTACGAGCAGTACTTC. As protein: CASSPFGGGSSSYEQYF.

This clonotype was seen repeatedly, ten times or more. The chain recombines TRBV6-5 with TRBJ2-3; the D is unclear. V dropped 5 bases and J dropped 2 bases, with 8 bases sitting between them. There are 13 residues in the CDR3. Germline V gene data show CDR1 as MNHEY and CDR2 as SVGAGI. The CDR3 region is CASSAHFTDTQYF. As DNA, the CDR3 is TGTGCCAGCAGTGCGCACTTCACAGATACGCAGTATTTT.

The V call is TRBV29-1, the J call TRBJ1-2, with TRBD1 identical over 7 bases. The CDR3 has 12 residues. Germline assignment: CDR1 SQVTM and CDR2 ANQGSEA. After removal of 3 bases from V and 9 bases from J, the junction contained 7 bases not matched to a gene. The CDR3 coding sequence is TGCAGCGTTGAGCAGGGGGTAAATAGCTACACCTTC. This sequence encodes CSVEQGVNSYTF.